These 17 T cell receptor beta chains were all obtained from the same sample, sequenced in a study of T cell responses to AZD1222 COVID-19 vaccine. The repertoire was sequenced with immunoSEQ multiplex PCR; TCRdb's copy has only in-frame clones and lacks some. In the table there are 180,000 or so clones, 88% of which are singletons. This specimen was peripheral blood, taken on day 0 of AZD1222 vaccination. The receptors stem from an adult in good health.

This sequence joins TRBV6-5 and TRBJ2-5; a possible D gene is TRBD1 (6 bases). V lost 2 bases and J lost 3, with 10 bases in between. Per the germline V gene, CDR1 is MNHEY and CDR2 is SVGAGI. The CDR3 sequence is 14 residues long. CDR3 in amino acids: CASSYARTEETQYF. CDR3 sequence (DNA): TGTGCCAGCAGTTACGCTAGGACAGAAGAGACCCAGTACTTC.

This clone has a single count. The chain uses TRBV5-1 and TRBJ1-1; TRBD1 might be the D (5 bases). CDR1 and CDR2 from the germline V gene are SGHRS and YFSETQ. The CDR3 sequence is 15 residues long. Trimming took 0 bases from V and 3 from J, leaving 12 bases between them. The CDR3 protein is CASSLAGGEYTEAFF. DNA for the CDR3: TGCGCCAGCAGCTTGGCCGGGGGGGAATACACTGAAGCTTTCTTT. Full variable domain (remainder filled in from reference TRBV5-1 and TRBJ1-1): KAGVTQTPRYLIKTRGQQVTLSCSPISGHRSVSWYQQTPGQGLQFLFEYFSETQRNKGNFPGRFSGRQFSNSRSEMNVSTLELGDSALYLCASSLAGGEYTEAFFGQGTRLTVV.

The sample holds a few counts of this clone. The chain couples TRBV5-1 to TRBJ1-1; 9 bases align to TRBD1. Germline CDR1 and CDR2: SGHRS and YFSETQ. V shed 0 bases and J 5 bases; nucleotides not matched to a gene: 8. The CDR3 totals 16 residues. The CDR3 DNA reads TGCGCCAGCAGCTTGGGGTCAGGACAGGGGATTACTGAAGCTTTCTTT. This gives the protein CASSLGSGQGITEAFF.

The chain combines TRBV9 with TRBJ2-7; D is uncertain. The CDR3 has 11 residues. CDR1 SGDLS and CDR2 YYNGEE come from the germline V gene. V was shortened by 3 bases and J by 4 bases, with 5 bases between the two germline ends. CDR3 sequence (DNA): TGTGCCAGCAGCGCCGGATACGAGCAGTACTTC. It codes for CASSAGYEQYF.

The chain employs TRBV28 and TRBJ2-6, with 9 bases aligning to TRBD1. From germline, CDR1 is MDHEN and CDR2 SYDVKM. There are 17 residues in the CDR3. V shed 6 bases, J shed 2 bases, and the junction held 8 bases outside the gene matches. The CDR3 here is CASRSTGGSTGANVLTF. CDR3 in DNA: TGTGCCAGCAGGTCGACAGGGGGATCTACTGGGGCCAACGTCCTGACTTTC.

The V call is TRBV4-1, the J call TRBJ1-2; weak D call: TRBD1 (5 bases). CDR1 and CDR2 (germline): MGHRA, YSYEKL. V was pared by 2 bases and J by 6 bases, with 16 bases between. The CDR3 spans 15 residues. CDR3 residues: CASSQPDGALNGYTF. CDR3 in DNA: TGCGCCAGCAGCCAACCTGACGGGGCACTTAATGGCTACACCTTC.

This sequence joins TRBV6-5 and TRBJ2-1, with 9 positions matching TRBD1. CDR3 length equals 15 residues. In germline, CDR1 is MNHEY, CDR2 SVGAGI. V was pared by 6 bases and J by 9 bases, with 12 bases of the junction left unmatched. The CDR3 DNA reads as TGTGCCAGCAGGACCGACAGGGGGTCGGTTAGTGAGCAGTTCTTC. Protein product: CASRTDRGSVSEQFF.

This chain uses TRBV6-5 with TRBJ1-2; no clear D gene. The ends were cut back, 2 bases at V and 0 bases at J, with 10 bases in the middle. The germline V gene has CDR1 MNHEY and CDR2 SVGAGI. There are 15 residues in the CDR3. The CDR3 is CASSYLTAANYGYTF. The CDR3 nucleotides read TGTGCCAGCAGTTACCTTACCGCAGCTAACTATGGCTACACCTTC.

This chain links TRBV19 with TRBJ1-5; 7 bases align to TRBD1. This CDR3 has 19 amino acids. Trimming at V came to 3 bases and at J to 0 bases, leaving 14 bases not matched to a gene. Germline CDR1 LNHDA, CDR2 SQIVND (reference sequence). The CDR3 loop reads CASSMSSQTGFYSNQPQHF. For the CDR3, the DNA is TGTGCCAGTAGTATGTCTTCTCAGACAGGGTTCTATAGCAATCAGCCCCAGCATTTT. The whole variable domain, filled in from reference TRBV19 and TRBJ1-5, reads DGGITQSPKYLFRKEGQNVTLSCEQNLNHDAMYWYRQDPGQGLRLIYYSQIVNDFQKGDIAEGYSVSREKKESFPLTVTSAQKNPTAFYLCASSMSSQTGFYSNQPQHFGDGTRLSIL.

This clone appeared a single time. The chain employs TRBV18 and TRBJ2-2; 8 bases align to TRBD1. CDR1 is KGHSH, CDR2 LQKENI, per germline. The CDR3 covers 16 residues. V lost 0 bases to trimming and J lost 3 bases; unmatched junction nucleotides: 3. The CDR3 is CASSPPRQGYTGELFF. In nucleotides, the CDR3 is TGTGCCAGCTCACCACCGAGACAGGGGTACACCGGGGAGCTGTTTTTT. The full variable domain, completed using reference TRBV18 and TRBJ2-2, is NAGVMQNPRHLVRRRGQEARLRCSPMKGHSHVYWYRQLPEEGLKFMVYLQKENIIDESGMPKERFSAEFPKEGPSILRIQQVVRGDSAAYFCASSPPRQGYTGELFFGEGSRLTVL.

The rearrangement uses TRBV12-3 or TRBV12-4 and TRBJ1-2, with D perhaps matching TRBD1 (5 bases). V was trimmed by 3 bases and J by 4 bases, leaving 6 bases between them. This CDR3 is built from 12 residues. CDR3 coding DNA: TGTGCCAGCAGTTTTAGGGGCTATGGCTACACCTTC. Translated: CASSFRGYGYTF.

This clone was recorded a few times. The chain links TRBV5-4 to TRBJ2-1; TRBD1 matches at 7 bases. The length of the CDR3 is 16 residues. V lost 4 bases and J lost 0; bases outside the gene matches: 7. The germline V gene encodes CDR1 SGHNT and CDR2 YYREEE (reference sequence). This CDR3 reads CASSDRVGVSYNEQFF. The CDR3 bases are TGTGCCAGCAGCGACAGGGTGGGAGTCTCCTACAATGAGCAGTTCTTC.

This rearrangement joins TRBV30 to TRBJ1-2; D might be TRBD1 (5 bases). Germline V gene lookup returns CDR1 GTSNPN and CDR2 SVGIG (reference sequence). V dropped 2 bases and J dropped 4 bases, with 29 bases sitting between them. This CDR3 spans 19 amino acids. The CDR3 DNA reads TGTGCCTGGAGTAGGCCGGACCCGCGTTGGGGCCAGGTGGGCTATGGCTACACCTTC. Protein product: CAWSRPDPRWGQVGYGYTF.

The chain carries TRBV23-1 and TRBJ2-1; D unresolved. TRBV23-1 is an open reading frame, and its role is uncertain. The V end was cut by 1 base, the J end by 0 bases, with 7 bases between. This CDR3 comprises 15 residues. This CDR3 reads CASSQWRSSYNEQFF. As DNA, the CDR3 is TGCGCCAGCAGTCAATGGCGGAGCTCCTACAATGAGCAGTTCTTC.

The V and J genes are TRBV4-1 and TRBJ2-5; 8 bases align to TRBD2. This CDR3 is built from 16 residues. The J segment lost 2 bases and the V segment lost 0 bases, leaving 5 bases of the junction unmatched. Germline CDR1 is MGHRA and CDR2 is YSYEKL. The CDR3 DNA reads as TGCGCCAGCAGCCAAGAGGGACTAGGTACGCAAGAGACCCAGTACTTC. It translates to CASSQEGLGTQETQYF.

The chain links TRBV30 to TRBJ2-7, with 11 bases that match TRBD1. Germline loops: CDR1 GTSNPN, CDR2 SVGIG (reference sequence). This CDR3 is 11 amino acids long. V was clipped by 5 bases and J by 9 bases; unmatched bases: 3. The CDR3, as DNA: TGTGCCTGGGGGGACAGGGGGGCGCAGTACTTC. Residues: CAWGDRGAQYF.

V gene TRBV7-8 combines with J gene TRBJ1-5; possible D gene TRBD1, 6 bases. Germline V lookup: CDR1 SGHVS, CDR2 FQNEAQ. The CDR3 sequence is 14 residues long. V was cut by 5 bases and J by 4 bases, with 12 bases left in between. CDR3 DNA: TGTGCCAGCAGCCCCAAGGGGGAAAATCAGCCCCAGCATTTT. This codes for CASSPKGENQPQHF.